The T cell receptor (beta chain) under discussion was sequenced for a study of T cells in Graves' hyperthyroidism and ophthalmopathy. Study-level results: Stable hyperthyroidism was separated from ophthalmopathy by a model based on 13 V-J features. With a median lead of around 6.7 months before onset, the model predicted ophthalmopathy. Peripheral blood also featured most of the thyroid clonotypes expanded above 0.001.

Turning to this clonotype: Its antigen is unidentified.

The TCR beta CDR3 regions underwent amplification using RNA transcripts as the source. The HTBI primer set was used in a first-round RT-PCR of the TCR CDR3. TCRdb redid the calling of the multiplex PCR reads with MiXCR, one entry per CDR3 protein. The table has approximately 640,000 distinct CDR3 sequences, 15% to 20% seen once. Trimming removed 10 bases from V and 9 bases from J, with 16 bases in between. This CDR3 comprises 11 residues. Germline-derived CDR1 and CDR2 are MDHEN and SYDVKM. Sample: blood. J is TRBJ2-7 and V is TRBV28; D remains ambiguous. The origin of this receptor is a man over 45 with Graves' hyperthyroidism. The CDR3 coding sequence is TGTGCCACCAACACGGACCTGACGCAGTACTTC. Translating gives CATNTDLTQYF.